This T cell receptor (beta chain) was captured by sequencing in a study of response to subunit inactivated influenza vaccine. MiXCR was run by TCRdb on the RT-PCR reads, yielding one entry per CDR3 protein. The table shows hundreds of thousands of distinct CDR3 sequences, with more than 15% occurring only once. Trimming cost V 6 bases and J 2 bases, with 20 bases left between them. The germline V gene has CDR1 MNHNS and CDR2 SASEGT. The CDR3 spans 17 residues. This clonotype was sampled from a man aged 45-69 years who received an inactivated influenza vaccine. This chain connects TRBV6-1 to TRBJ2-1, with unresolved D. Sample: CD4+ T cells sorted from PBMCs, taken around 25 months after vaccination. CDR3 in DNA: TGTGCCAGCAGCCCGGTTGGTGCAGGAAGAGCCTACAATGAGCAGTTCTTC. This encodes CASSPVGAGRAYNEQFF.